This is a list of T cell receptor beta chains from one sample in a study of shared clonotypes between healthy human individuals. Sequencing used immunoSEQ multiplex PCR; TCRdb keeps in-frame clones, though not all of them. This repertoire shows about 480,000 clones, 60% to 80% found once; its top ten account for under 15%. What was sequenced was PBMCs. These receptors all come from a woman aged 40-49 years in good health. Some clones in this sample may be carry-over from other donors' samples. CDR3s include the opening cysteine and the closing phenylalanine or tryptophan. The order of the fields is D gene, J gene, clone size, V gene, CDR3 length, CDR3 DNA, CDR3 protein. D genes are given only for firm matches. Clone sizes are given selectively: once, few, many, or a class where the clone is expanded.

TRBD1	TRBJ1-5	-	TRBV2	14	TGTGCCAGCACCCGAACAGGGGAGATTCAGCCCCAGCATTTT	CASTRTGEIQPQHF
TRBD1	TRBJ2-3	-	TRBV7-2	16	TGTGCCAGCAGCAAGCGGACAGGCTCTAGCACAGATACGCAGTATTTT	CASSKRTGSSTDTQYF
-	TRBJ2-7	-	TRBV14	13	TGTGCCAGCAGCCAGACTATTAGGCGGGAGCAGTACTTC	CASSQTIRREQYF
-	TRBJ2-1	-	TRBV11-1	13	TGTGCCAGCAGCTTAGAAGAGTACAATGAGCAGTTCTTC	CASSLEEYNEQFF
-	TRBJ2-7	-	TRBV9	14	TGTGCCAGCAGCGTAGCTGGCAATCACTACGAGCAGTACTTC	CASSVAGNHYEQYF
-	TRBJ1-5	-	TRBV5-6	12	TGTGCCAGCAGCTTGGATGGTCAGCCCCAGCATTTT	CASSLDGQPQHF
-	TRBJ2-6	-	TRBV30	13	TGTGCCTCAGGGTCTTCTGGGGCCAACGTCCTGACTTTC	CASGSSGANVLTF
-	TRBJ2-3	-	TRBV2	12	TGTGCCTCGACGAGGGAGGCAGATACGCAGTATTTT	CASTREADTQYF
TRBD2	TRBJ2-7	few	TRBV28	16	TGTGCCAGCAGTGTCCCGACTAGCGGGAGAATTTTTGAGCAGTACTTC	CASSVPTSGRIFEQYF
-	TRBJ2-3	few	TRBV27	14	TGTGCCAGCAGTTTCGGATGGGGCACAGATACGCAGTATTTT	CASSFGWGTDTQYF
TRBD2	TRBJ2-7	-	TRBV9	15	TGTGCCAGCAGCGTAGGTGGACTAGCGGGGCGCGAGCAGTACTTC	CASSVGGLAGREQYF
TRBD1	TRBJ2-5	-	TRBV18	13	TGTGCCAGCTCACCGGACAGGCAAGAGACCCAGTACTTC	CASSPDRQETQYF
-	TRBJ1-2	-	TRBV30	13	TGTGCCTGGAGTGTAGGGGGTGACTATGGCTACACCTTC	CAWSVGGDYGYTF
TRBD2	TRBJ2-7	-	TRBV30	15	TGTGCCTGGACCATCCCCGTAGCGGGTGCCTACGAGCAGTACTTC	CAWTIPVAGAYEQYF
-	TRBJ1-1	few	TRBV30	13	TGTGCCTGGAGTGGGGGTTTGGGCACTGAAGCTTTCTTT	CAWSGGLGTEAFF
TRBD1	TRBJ2-1	-	TRBV15	16	TGTGCCACCAGCAGGGGGGACAGGGTGCGTCGGGATGAGCAGTTCTTC	CATSRGDRVRRDEQFF
-	TRBJ2-1	-	TRBV11-2	16	TGTGCCAGCAGCTCTCGACTAGGAGGGTCCTACAATGAGCAGTTCTTC	CASSSRLGGSYNEQFF
-	TRBJ1-2	-	TRBV29-1	13	TGCAGCGTTGAAATTCACCAGGGAGACGGCTACACCTTC	CSVEIHQGDGYTF
TRBD1	TRBJ1-5	-	TRBV5-1	15	TGCGCCAGCAGCCCCGGACAGGGCGTGGATCAGCCCCAGCATTTT	CASSPGQGVDQPQHF
TRBD2	TRBJ2-7	-	TRBV5-1	15	TGCGCCAGCAGCTTGGGTACTAGCGGAACCTACGAGCAGTACTTC	CASSLGTSGTYEQYF
TRBD1	TRBJ2-7	few	TRBV30	14	TGTGCCTGGATTGAGACAGGGAGCTCCTACGAGCAGTACTTC	CAWIETGSSYEQYF
TRBD2	TRBJ2-2	once	TRBV7-9	16	TGTGCCAGCAGCTTAGTACTAGCGGGAGACACCGGGGAGCTGTTTTTT	CASSLVLAGDTGELFF
-	TRBJ2-3	-	TRBV29-1	15	TGCAGCGTTGATCCCGGCCTCCCCAACACAGATACGCAGTATTTT	CSVDPGLPNTDTQYF
TRBD1	TRBJ1-2	once	TRBV5-1	16	TGCGCCAGCAGCCCGACGGGACAGGGGGCGGTTTCTGGCTACACCTTC	CASSPTGQGAVSGYTF
-	TRBJ2-1	-	TRBV5-4	14	TGTGCCAGCAGCTTTCCGGGAGCCCTTTTAGAGCAGTTCTTC	CASSFPGALLEQFF
TRBD2	TRBJ2-1	-	TRBV29-1	13	TGCAGCGTTGATGTAGCGGGGGCGGATGAGCAGTTCTTC	CSVDVAGADEQFF
TRBD2	TRBJ2-7	-	TRBV9	15	TGTGCCAGCAGCGTAGAGGCGGGAGGATCCTACGAGCAGTACTTC	CASSVEAGGSYEQYF
TRBD1	TRBJ2-1	many	TRBV14	15	TGTGCCAGCACTTCCGGGACAGGGGGCCATAATGAGCAGTTCTTC	CASTSGTGGHNEQFF
TRBD1	TRBJ2-5	-	TRBV19	15	TGTGCCAGTAGTTCTTCCCGACAGGGACGGGAGACCCAGTACTTC	CASSSSRQGRETQYF
-	TRBJ1-3	-	TRBV30	13	TGTGCCTGGAGTTGGAGCTCTGGAAACACCATATATTTT	CAWSWSSGNTIYF
-	TRBJ2-4	-	TRBV27	11	TGTGCCAGCAGGATTCAAAACATTCAGTACTTC	CASRIQNIQYF
-	TRBJ2-3	-	TRBV28	14	TGTGCCAGCAGTTTGAGCAGGGTGGGGGATACGCAGTATTTT	CASSLSRVGDTQYF
TRBD1	TRBJ2-7	-	TRBV2	14	TGTGCCAGCTCCGGGACAGGGTGGAAGTACGAGCAGTACTTC	CASSGTGWKYEQYF
-	TRBJ1-6	-	TRBV5-6	14	TGTGCCAGCAGCTCCCCCACCTATAATTCACCCCTCCACTTT	CASSSPTYNSPLHF
-	TRBJ1-5	-	TRBV15	14	TGTGCCACCAGCAGAGGGGGGGCGGGTCAGCCCCAGCATTTT	CATSRGGAGQPQHF
-	TRBJ1-4	-	TRBV15	15	TGTGCCACCAGCAGTACTCGGGGGGCTAATGAAAAACTGTTTTTT	CATSSTRGANEKLFF
-	TRBJ1-1	-	TRBV11-2	15	TGTGCCAGCAGCTCGACCGGGACCGGGAGGACTGAAGCTTTCTTT	CASSSTGTGRTEAFF